Reported below is one TCR beta chain. Its target is not known. The data originate from a study of a mutant IDH1 vaccine in newly diagnosed glioma. In the study overall: In weeks 1, 3, 5, 7, 11, 15, 19 and 23, patients were immunized, eight times in all.

Indicated time point: week 11, during vaccination. Vaccination comprised doses that each held 300 ug of mutant IDH1 20-mer peptide, plus topical imiquimod. This table comes from immunoSEQ multiplex PCR, and its TCRdb copy is limited to in-frame clones, with some not included. This table holds 110,000 or so clones, under 90% found once. Germline lookup yields CDR1 WSHSY and CDR2 SAAADI. This CDR3 contains 16 residues. Trimming took 4 bases from V and 7 from J, leaving 20 bases between them. This chain joins TRBV10-2 and TRBJ1-5; a weak D match, TRBD1 (6 bases). Sequenced material: PBMCs, taken from a glioma patient whose treatment included an IDH1 peptide vaccine. This receptor was taken from a woman between 50 and 59 years old with glioma. As DNA, the CDR3 is TGCGCCAGCAGTGCCGAGGGGCAGGGGTGGGTGCAGCCCCAGCATTTT. Translated, it gives CASSAEGQGWVQPQHF.